This TCR beta chain emerged from a study of blood T cell repertoires in COVID-19. Study overall: PBMCs, B-cell-depleted T cells, or T cells were the source of the cDNA or gDNA that made up the material.

As handled by the study authors: Quantification of nucleated cells was approximated via reference gene primer amplification. The table came from immunoSEQ multiplex PCR; TCRdb's copy has only in-frame clones and leaves some out. V, J and clone size are those of that table, while D and trimming were read from the DNA. The sample has hundreds of thousands of clones; roughly 89% are singletons. The study assigned cohorts using participant-reported clinical history. The J segment lost 4 bases and the V segment lost 5 bases, leaving 4 bases of the junction unmatched. CDR3 length: 15 amino acids. The germline CDR1 and CDR2 sequences are SGHAT and FQNNGV.

The receptor's source is a woman between 40 and 50 years old who had recovered from COVID-19. The chain joins TRBV11-2 to TRBJ2-3; 12 bases line up with TRBD2. The specimen was PBMCs or T cells enriched from blood (not recorded which). The CDR3 DNA reads as TGTGCCAGCAGCGCCGGACTAGCGGGACCAGATACGCAGTATTTT. Its protein product is CASSAGLAGPDTQYF.